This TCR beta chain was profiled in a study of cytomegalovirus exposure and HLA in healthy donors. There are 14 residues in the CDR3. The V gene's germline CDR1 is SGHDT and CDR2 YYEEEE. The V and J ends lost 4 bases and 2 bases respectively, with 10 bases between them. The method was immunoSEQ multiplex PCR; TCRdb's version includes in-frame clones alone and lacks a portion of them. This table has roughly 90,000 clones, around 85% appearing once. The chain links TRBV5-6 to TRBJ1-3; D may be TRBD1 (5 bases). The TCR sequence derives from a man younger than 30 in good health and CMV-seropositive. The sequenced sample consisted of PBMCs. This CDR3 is CASSLGQTGNTIYF. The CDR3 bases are TGTGCCAGCAGCCTCGGACAAACTGGAAACACCATATATTTT.